What follows describes a single T cell receptor beta chain. Under the authors' procedure: Using reference gene primer amplification, nucleated cell counts were estimated. Method: immunoSEQ multiplex PCR; TCRdb's copy keeps in-frame clones and lacks some. Clone size and the V and J calls come from that table; the DNA yielded D and trimming. The repertoire consists of around 180,000 clones, with approximately 80% occurring once and the leading ten covering less than 2%. This sample is drawn from a study of blood T cell repertoires in COVID-19. Germline-derived CDR1 and CDR2 are SGHTA and FQGNSA. The CDR3 runs 15 residues. Trimming took 0 bases from V and 2 from J, leaving 11 bases between them.

The receptor comes from a human donor in a cohort sampled during active COVID-19. This rearrangement joins TRBV7-2 to TRBJ2-7; tentative D call: TRBD1 (6 bases). Sequencing was carried out using peripheral blood. Here the CDR3 DNA reads TGTGCCAGCAGCTTAGCCCCGGGACAAACCTACGAGCAGTACTTC. This encodes CASSLAPGQTYEQYF.